The rows below give T cell receptor beta chains drawn from one sample of a study of cytomegalovirus exposure and HLA in healthy donors. Assay used: immunoSEQ multiplex PCR; TCRdb lists only in-frame clones, some missing. The data contain hundreds of thousands of clones, around 90% of them seen just once; the ten biggest clones take up roughly 2.3%. The sequencing input was PBMCs. These receptors all come from a woman aged 18-29 years in good health and CMV-seronegative. Both conserved end residues are part of each CDR3. The D gene is left open where the match is weak. Size values are once, few and many counts, or a class for expanded clones, and some rows have none.

abundance: .; v_gene: TRBV2; d_gene: TRBD2; j_gene: TRBJ2-7; CDR3aa: CASSGKLAGGYYEQYF; CDR3nt: TGTGCCAGCAGTGGGAAGTTAGCGGGGGGCTATTACGAGCAGTACTTC
abundance: .; v_gene: TRBV19; d_gene: TRBD1; j_gene: TRBJ2-7; CDR3aa: CASSLGQGWPYEQYF; CDR3nt: TGTGCCAGTAGCCTTGGACAGGGCTGGCCCTACGAGCAGTACTTC
abundance: once; v_gene: TRBV9; d_gene: .; j_gene: TRBJ1-4; CDR3aa: CASSVIPVGAQGSEKLFF; CDR3nt: TGTGCCAGCAGCGTTATTCCGGTGGGGGCGCAAGGTAGTGAAAAACTGTTTTTT
abundance: .; v_gene: TRBV5-6; d_gene: TRBD1; j_gene: TRBJ2-1; CDR3aa: CASSFSQTGESEQFF; CDR3nt: TGTGCCAGCAGCTTTAGTCAGACAGGGGAAAGTGAGCAGTTCTTC
abundance: .; v_gene: TRBV7-8; d_gene: TRBD1; j_gene: TRBJ1-1; CDR3aa: CASSLNTGTEGFF; CDR3nt: TGTGCCAGCAGCCTAAACACCGGGACAGAAGGTTTCTTT
abundance: .; v_gene: TRBV4-1; d_gene: .; j_gene: TRBJ1-1; CDR3aa: CASSHGLRTEAFF; CDR3nt: TGCGCCAGCAGCCATGGATTGAGGACTGAAGCTTTCTTT
abundance: .; v_gene: TRBV4-2; d_gene: TRBD1; j_gene: TRBJ1-1; CDR3aa: CASSQDWQGDTEAFF; CDR3nt: TGTGCCAGCAGCCAAGATTGGCAGGGGGACACTGAAGCTTTCTTT
abundance: .; v_gene: TRBV12-5; d_gene: .; j_gene: TRBJ1-5; CDR3aa: CASGLVGAGQPQHF; CDR3nt: TGTGCTAGTGGTTTGGTAGGGGCAGGTCAGCCCCAGCATTTT
abundance: .; v_gene: TRBV5-8; d_gene: TRBD1; j_gene: TRBJ2-5; CDR3aa: CASSLGGQGKETQYF; CDR3nt: TGTGCCAGCAGCCTGGGCGGACAGGGCAAAGAGACCCAGTACTTC
abundance: .; v_gene: TRBV5-1; d_gene: TRBD2; j_gene: TRBJ2-1; CDR3aa: CASSLVSSGYNEQFF; CDR3nt: TGCGCCAGCAGCTTGGTTTCTAGCGGCTACAATGAGCAGTTCTTC
abundance: .; v_gene: TRBV10-3; d_gene: .; j_gene: TRBJ1-3; CDR3aa: CAISPQGGSGNTIYF; CDR3nt: TGTGCCATCAGTCCCCAAGGGGGCTCTGGAAACACCATATATTTT
abundance: .; v_gene: TRBV25-1; d_gene: .; j_gene: TRBJ1-6; CDR3aa: CASSDLAGNSPLHF; CDR3nt: TGTGCCAGCAGTGATCTGGCGGGAAATTCACCCCTCCACTTT
abundance: .; v_gene: TRBV6-1; d_gene: TRBD2; j_gene: TRBJ2-7; CDR3aa: CASSGTSGGYEQYF; CDR3nt: TGTGCCAGCAGTGGAACTAGCGGGGGATACGAGCAGTACTTC
abundance: .; v_gene: TRBV19; d_gene: TRBD2; j_gene: TRBJ2-1; CDR3aa: CASSIAAGGYNEQFF; CDR3nt: TGTGCCAGTAGTATTGCAGCGGGGGGATACAATGAGCAGTTCTTC
abundance: .; v_gene: TRBV30; d_gene: .; j_gene: TRBJ1-1; CDR3aa: CAWGTYTEAFF; CDR3nt: TGTGCCTGGGGGACTTACACTGAAGCTTTCTTT
abundance: .; v_gene: TRBV6-1; d_gene: .; j_gene: TRBJ2-7; CDR3aa: CASSERRGRALYEQYF; CDR3nt: TGTGCCAGCAGTGAACGGAGGGGGCGAGCTTTGTACGAGCAGTACTTC
abundance: .; v_gene: TRBV5-1; d_gene: TRBD1; j_gene: TRBJ1-1; CDR3aa: CASSSRGTGNTEAFF; CDR3nt: TGCGCCAGCAGCTCCCGCGGGACAGGGAACACTGAAGCTTTCTTT
abundance: once; v_gene: TRBV27; d_gene: TRBD1; j_gene: TRBJ2-1; CDR3aa: CASSSGQGRYNEQFF; CDR3nt: TGTGCCAGCAGTTCGGGACAGGGACGGTACAATGAGCAGTTCTTC
abundance: .; v_gene: TRBV27; d_gene: TRBD1; j_gene: TRBJ2-7; CDR3aa: CASSLLTGDEQYF; CDR3nt: TGTGCCAGCAGTTTGTTGACAGGGGACGAGCAGTACTTC
abundance: .; v_gene: TRBV6-1; d_gene: .; j_gene: TRBJ1-5; CDR3aa: CASSERTQGSQPQHF; CDR3nt: TGTGCCAGCAGTGAAAGAACGCAGGGAAGTCAGCCCCAGCATTTT
abundance: .; v_gene: TRBV6-6; d_gene: TRBD2; j_gene: TRBJ2-7; CDR3aa: CASSLLAGGDYEQYF; CDR3nt: TGTGCCAGCAGTCTACTAGCGGGGGGCGACTACGAGCAGTACTTC
abundance: .; v_gene: TRBV12-5; d_gene: TRBD2; j_gene: TRBJ2-7; CDR3aa: CASGLSGGGHEQYF; CDR3nt: TGTGCTAGTGGCCTAAGCGGGGGGGGACACGAGCAGTACTTC
abundance: .; v_gene: TRBV7-9; d_gene: .; j_gene: TRBJ1-3; CDR3aa: CASSLPGVGNTIYF; CDR3nt: TGTGCCAGCAGCTTACCGGGGGTTGGAAACACCATATATTTT
abundance: .; v_gene: TRBV18; d_gene: .; j_gene: TRBJ2-5; CDR3aa: CASSRHHLGEDQYF; CDR3nt: TGTGCCAGCTCACGGCACCACCTTGGGGAGGACCAGTACTTC
abundance: .; v_gene: TRBV5-5; d_gene: TRBD1; j_gene: TRBJ2-7; CDR3aa: CASSVYQGQLSYEQYF; CDR3nt: TGTGCCAGCAGCGTATACCAGGGACAGTTATCCTACGAGCAGTACTTC
abundance: .; v_gene: TRBV19; d_gene: TRBD1; j_gene: TRBJ2-2; CDR3aa: CASRDRDPGELFF; CDR3nt: TGTGCCAGCCGGGACAGGGATCCCGGGGAGCTGTTTTTT
abundance: .; v_gene: TRBV9; d_gene: .; j_gene: TRBJ2-1; CDR3aa: CASSEGGVNNEQFF; CDR3nt: TGTGCCAGCAGCGAAGGGGGGGTGAACAATGAGCAGTTCTTC
abundance: .; v_gene: TRBV6-1; d_gene: TRBD1; j_gene: TRBJ2-7; CDR3aa: CASSLTGNYEQYF; CDR3nt: TGTGCCAGCAGTCTGACAGGGAATTACGAGCAGTACTTC
abundance: .; v_gene: TRBV9; d_gene: TRBD2; j_gene: TRBJ2-1; CDR3aa: CASSPLAASGGGEQFF; CDR3nt: TGTGCCAGCAGCCCCCTGGCGGCTAGCGGGGGAGGTGAGCAGTTCTTC
abundance: .; v_gene: TRBV6-5; d_gene: TRBD1; j_gene: TRBJ2-1; CDR3aa: CASARDRGAQQFF; CDR3nt: TGTGCCAGCGCCCGGGACAGGGGCGCGCAGCAGTTCTTC
abundance: .; v_gene: TRBV6-5; d_gene: .; j_gene: TRBJ2-4; CDR3aa: CASSITDRNIQYF; CDR3nt: TGTGCCAGCAGTATAACAGACCGGAACATTCAGTACTTC
abundance: .; v_gene: TRBV10-3; d_gene: .; j_gene: TRBJ1-5; CDR3aa: CAISESGTSADRQPQHF; CDR3nt: TGTGCCATCAGTGAGTCGGGGACAAGCGCCGATCGGCAGCCCCAGCATTTT
abundance: .; v_gene: TRBV5-1; d_gene: .; j_gene: TRBJ1-1; CDR3aa: CASSPDSRVGTEAFF; CDR3nt: TGCGCCAGCAGCCCAGATTCCAGGGTTGGCACTGAAGCTTTCTTT
abundance: .; v_gene: TRBV6-5; d_gene: .; j_gene: TRBJ2-7; CDR3aa: CAISESSRYEQYF; CDR3nt: TGTGCCATCAGTGAGTCTTCCCGCTACGAGCAGTACTTC
abundance: .; v_gene: TRBV11-3; d_gene: TRBD2; j_gene: TRBJ2-7; CDR3aa: CASSPGAGLVPYEQYF; CDR3nt: TGTGCCAGCAGCCCCGGCGCAGGACTAGTCCCCTACGAGCAGTACTTC
abundance: .; v_gene: TRBV9; d_gene: .; j_gene: TRBJ2-3; CDR3aa: CASSSRGAFRSTDTQYF; CDR3nt: TGTGCCAGCAGCTCACGGGGGGCTTTTAGAAGCACAGATACGCAGTATTTT
abundance: .; v_gene: TRBV7-3; d_gene: TRBD2; j_gene: TRBJ2-7; CDR3aa: CASSYTQGRDSGRYYEQYF; CDR3nt: TGTGCCAGCAGCTATACCCAAGGGAGGGATAGCGGGCGGTACTACGAGCAGTACTTC
abundance: .; v_gene: TRBV4-2; d_gene: .; j_gene: TRBJ2-7; CDR3aa: CASSQAEEGSYEQYF; CDR3nt: TGTGCCAGCAGCCAGGCCGAGGAGGGTTCCTACGAGCAGTACTTC
abundance: .; v_gene: TRBV19; d_gene: TRBD1; j_gene: TRBJ1-1; CDR3aa: CASSLRTGGAEAFF; CDR3nt: TGTGCCAGTAGTCTTCGGACAGGTGGGGCTGAAGCTTTCTTT
abundance: .; v_gene: TRBV9; d_gene: .; j_gene: TRBJ1-4; CDR3aa: CASSATGWGEKLFF; CDR3nt: TGTGCCAGCAGCGCAACAGGGTGGGGTGAAAAACTGTTTTTT
abundance: .; v_gene: TRBV25-1; d_gene: TRBD2; j_gene: TRBJ2-3; CDR3aa: CASATSGGTDTQYF; CDR3nt: TGTGCCAGCGCAACTAGCGGGGGAACAGATACGCAGTATTTT
abundance: .; v_gene: TRBV2; d_gene: TRBD1; j_gene: TRBJ2-1; CDR3aa: CASSPLQGSLDEQFF; CDR3nt: TGTGCCAGCAGTCCCCTACAGGGGTCCCTCGATGAGCAGTTCTTC
abundance: .; v_gene: TRBV18; d_gene: TRBD2; j_gene: TRBJ2-7; CDR3aa: CASSVSGGPSYEQYF; CDR3nt: TGTGCCAGCTCCGTAAGCGGGGGCCCCTCCTACGAGCAGTACTTC